The T cell receptor beta chain under discussion was sequenced for a study of blood T cell repertoires in COVID-19. About the study: Sites across the United States, Italy and Spain contributed samples from acute and convalescent COVID-19. Nucleic acid was either cDNA or gDNA, and it came from T cells, B-cell-depleted T cells, or PBMCs.

V lost 7 bases to trimming and J lost 0 bases, with 13 bases between them. The germline V gene encodes CDR1 SNHLY and CDR2 FYNNEI. The CDR3 has 16 residues. Method: immunoSEQ multiplex PCR; TCRdb's copy keeps in-frame clones and lacks some. In the table there are around 76,000 clones, more than 75% of which are singletons. This TCR was recovered from a woman in her sixties or seventies with acute or convalescent COVID-19. What was sequenced was peripheral blood. This sequence joins TRBV2 and TRBJ2-6, with D hard to call. In nucleotides, the CDR3 is TGTGCCAGCAATACCGAGATTCGCTCTGGGGCCAACGTCCTGACTTTC. Residues: CASNTEIRSGANVLTF.